Listed here is a single T cell receptor (beta chain). The germline gives CDR1 LNHDA, CDR2 SQIVND (reference sequence). Deletions cut 6 bases from V and 0 bases from J, with 13 bases between. The CDR3 is 15 residues long. The data were produced by immunoSEQ multiplex PCR, yet TCRdb's version contains in-frame clones alone and is incomplete. The sample consists of 90,000 to 100,000 clones, about 81% of them appearing once. This specimen belongs to a study of blood T cell repertoires in COVID-19. Looking at the study overall: Spain, Italy and the United States supplied samples that represented acute and convalescent COVID-19.

The sequenced sample consisted of peripheral blood. V gene TRBV19 combines with J gene TRBJ2-3; weak D call: TRBD1 (6 bases). This sequence was found in a man older than 75 with acute or convalescent COVID-19. CDR3 region: CASRPQGPSTDTQYF. CDR3 DNA: TGTGCCAGTAGGCCACAGGGACCCAGCACAGATACGCAGTATTTT.